These 3 T cell receptor beta chains came from one sample sequenced in a study of T-cell memory formation after mild COVID-19 (dated by TCRdb to the early 2020s). To prepare the library, 5' RACE was applied. For sequencing, an Illumina NovaSeq 6000 was employed. TCRdb trimmed the raw reads at Q25, called clones with MiXCR and kept productive beta chains. Under each unique CDR3 protein, matching rows form one entry showing the most common genes and DNA. This sample gives around 340,000 distinct CDR3 sequences in total; 13% to 15% of them show up just once. Roughly a fifth of the sample goes to the ten largest clones. Sequenced: PBMCs or a T cell subset sorted from them (not recorded which). These receptors were taken from a man younger than 35 who had mild COVID-19 (a few samples of this study predate the infection). The sample titles of this study are shuffled in the database, so cell type and time point are left out; the donor was told from shared clones.

This clonotype was found many times. The V gene is TRBV6-5, the J gene TRBJ1-2; 7 nucleotides align to TRBD1. The V gene's germline CDR1 is MNHEY and CDR2 SVGAGI. V lost 8 bases, J lost 8 bases, and 8 bases stayed unmatched. The CDR3 extends over 12 amino acids. The chain's CDR3 is CASQGDKGGYTF. The CDR3 DNA follows: TGTGCCAGCCAGGGGGACAAAGGCGGCTACACCTTC.

This clonotype was recorded a few times. The rearrangement uses TRBV4-2 and TRBJ2-5; 10 nucleotides match TRBD1. The V and J ends lost 3 bases and 4 bases, in that order; junction bases with no gene match: 23. CDR1 LGHNA and CDR2 YNFKEQ come from the germline V gene. This CDR3 has 21 residues. The CDR3: CASSQLIGQGVLAAGGETQYF. Written as DNA, the CDR3 is TGTGCCAGCAGCCAGCTAATCGGACAGGGGGTTCTGGCCGCGGGGGGAGAGACCCAGTACTTC.

In this sample, this clonotype turned up a few times. This chain connects TRBV7-2 to TRBJ1-2; D not certain. Germline lookup yields CDR1 SGHTA and CDR2 FQGNSA. The CDR3 length is 16 residues. Between the trimmed V and J ends, which lost 2 bases and 1 base, there was a span of 14 bases. Here the CDR3 reads CASSLYGEKFNYGYTF. CDR3 coding DNA: TGTGCCAGCAGCTTATACGGGGAGAAATTTAACTATGGCTACACCTTC.